A selection of T cell receptor beta chains follows, all from one sample in a study of CD8 T cells in Susac syndrome. MiXCR was run by TCRdb on the immunoSEQ multiplex PCR reads, yielding one entry per CDR3 protein. The data hold around 170,000 distinct CDR3 sequences, with approximately 96% observed a single time. Sequencing was performed on CD4+ T cells from PBMCs. The receptors shown here come from a human donor with Susac syndrome. Each CDR3 is given without its conserved first and last residue. Rows give clone size only sometimes, using once, few, many, or a class for an expanded clone.

TRBJ2-5 - TRBV5-4 13 ASSLENLLGETQY
TRBJ2-1 - TRBV9 14 ASSLRLAGFLDEQF
TRBJ2-7 once TRBV7-6 12 ASSLTDRDYEQY
TRBJ1-2 - TRBV12-3/TRBV12-4 11 ASSFKVGGGYT
TRBJ1-4 - TRBV27 13 ASSSRQSFNEKLF
TRBJ1-4 - TRBV6-5 11 ASSYQGTGKLF
TRBJ1-1 - TRBV15 16 ATSRPTVNRGLGTEAF
TRBJ2-3 - TRBV10-3 12 AISVSGGSDTQY
TRBJ1-4 - TRBV4-1 13 ASSPSGVINEKLF
TRBJ1-4 once TRBV30 12 AWSGGTGDEKLF
TRBJ1-3 - TRBV9 13 ASSVSGTGLNTIY
TRBJ1-2 - TRBV3-1 15 ASSLLNGDSGPYGYT
TRBJ2-2 - TRBV5-1 13 ASTDRRGNTGELF
TRBJ1-1 - TRBV6-6 11 ASSYEGGTEAF
TRBJ2-2 - TRBV18 14 ASSPSGGLNTGELF
TRBJ2-6 - TRBV28 14 ASSQPGGLRANVLT
TRBJ2-3 - TRBV30 15 AWSRGQTSGPTDTQY
TRBJ2-7 - TRBV12-3/TRBV12-4 12 ASSLGGQGYEQY
TRBJ2-5 - TRBV12-5 14 ASGLGRGQGQETQY
TRBJ2-6 - TRBV27 13 ASTSQWAGANVLT
TRBJ2-5 - TRBV4-1 12 ASSQAGITETQY
TRBJ2-1 - TRBV18 12 ASSSASGDNEQF
TRBJ1-5 - TRBV19 10 ASSISDQPQH
TRBJ2-1 - TRBV3-1 13 ASSRGTGDYNEQF
TRBJ1-5 once TRBV7-9 13 ASSRSSRGGQPQH
TRBJ2-4 - TRBV20-1 11 SAVDRTGYIQY
TRBJ2-1 once TRBV19 13 ASSTDRDSYNEQF
TRBJ1-2 - TRBV30 10 AWSSGNYGYT
TRBJ2-7 - TRBV29-1 12 SVDGQGGLYEQY
TRBJ2-6 - TRBV7-3 13 ASSHGGAGANVLT
TRBJ1-4 - TRBV30 12 AWGGSQPNEKLF
TRBJ2-7 - TRBV3-1 13 ASSQDLAENPRQY
TRBJ2-4 - TRBV7-2 11 ASRWASGNIQY
TRBJ1-5 - TRBV20-1 15 SAFGTGGVWRNQPQH
TRBJ2-2 - TRBV7-7 12 ASSGTGVTGELF
TRBJ2-5 - TRBV7-8 11 ASSHNRVGTQY
TRBJ2-3 - TRBV15 11 ATTRGTTDTQY
TRBJ1-1 - TRBV18 11 ASSQGTGVFAF
TRBJ2-1 - TRBV4-3 15 ASSQDVAGGPFNEQF
TRBJ2-7 - TRBV11-2 11 ASSLTEQQRQY
TRBJ1-4 - TRBV27 12 ASSPQGFREKLF
TRBJ1-1 - TRBV5-1 12 ASSPQGMNTEAF
TRBJ2-2 - TRBV12-3/TRBV12-4 13 ASDRRDTSTGELF
TRBJ2-5 - TRBV27 13 ASRLTARYQETQY
TRBJ2-7 - TRBV3-1 13 ASSQGGSRGREQY
TRBJ2-3 - TRBV29-1 14 SVEGGTSGGLDTQY
TRBJ1-4 - TRBV20-1 12 SAPTRTGGEKLF
TRBJ2-5 - TRBV6-6 11 ASSQGDTETQY
TRBJ2-2 - TRBV30 11 AWSHTDTGELF
TRBJ1-1 once TRBV6-5 13 ASSPGQGIMTEAF
TRBJ1-2 - TRBV2 11 ASRVRDTTPYT
TRBJ2-2 - TRBV3-1 13 ASSRGTGGIGELF